Below, 7 T cell receptor beta chains from the same sample are listed, as sequenced in a study of OX40 agonist ivuxolimab in advanced cancers. This table comes from immunoSEQ multiplex PCR, and its TCRdb copy is limited to in-frame clones, with some not included. The repertoire holds 72,000 or so clones, with approximately 80% as singletons. The material sequenced was CD4+ or CD8+ T cells sorted from blood, taken in a trial of the OX40 agonist ivuxolimab. These receptors came from an adult with an advanced solid tumor such as melanoma, head and neck, liver or kidney cancer.

V gene TRBV5-1 combines with J gene TRBJ1-1; 8 nucleotides align to TRBD1. CDR3 length equals 14 residues. In germline, CDR1 is SGHRS, CDR2 YFSETQ. J gave up 5 bases and V 5 bases, and 8 bases lay outside the gene matches. CDR3 nucleotide sequence: TGCGCCAGCAGGAGGACAGGGTGGCTAACTGAAGCTTTCTTT. This translates into CASRRTGWLTEAFF.

This sequence joins TRBV7-9 and TRBJ1-3; D unresolved. Trimming pared 4 bases from V and 2 bases from J, leaving 12 bases between. The CDR3 length is 15 residues. CDR1 and CDR2 from the germline V gene are SEHNR and FQNEAQ (reference sequence). The CDR3 region has the DNA TGTGCCAGCAGCTCCGGGAGTGGGCCTGGAAACACCATATATTTT. Protein: CASSSGSGPGNTIYF.

This clone has just one count. This chain connects TRBV6-5 to TRBJ2-1; 8 bases are shared with TRBD1. The V gene end was trimmed by 4 bases and the J gene end by 5 bases; junction bases not matched to a gene: 7. Germline CDR1 reads MNHEY; CDR2 reads SVGAGI. The length of the CDR3 is 15 residues. In nucleotides, the CDR3 is TGTGCCAGCAGTTCTCCGGGACAGGCCGACAATGAGCAGTTCTTC. Translating it yields CASSSPGQADNEQFF.

The genes are TRBV9 and TRBJ2-3; D might be TRBD1 (5 bases). The CDR3 extends over 12 amino acids. The V end lost 0 bases, the J end lost 9 bases, and 8 bases lay between the germline ends. Germline lookup yields CDR1 SGDLS and CDR2 YYNGEE. In nucleotides, the CDR3 is TGTGCCAGCAGCGTAGTTAGGGGAACGCAGTATTTT. Protein: CASSVVRGTQYF.

This clone came up a few times. V usage is TRBV14 and J usage is TRBJ1-2; D is unclear. The CDR3 spans 12 residues. CDR1 is SGHDN and CDR2 is FVKESK in the germline V gene. V shed 4 bases and J shed 4 bases, with 7 bases lying between them. The CDR3: CASSRVGYGYTF. CDR3 nucleotides: TGTGCCAGCAGCCGAGTGGGCTATGGCTACACCTTC.

A few counts support this clone. CDR3 nucleotides: TGTGCCAGCAGGCCCGGGGGGGCGGGTGAAAAACTGTTTTTT. Amino acids: CASRPGGAGEKLFF. This sequence joins TRBV6-6 and TRBJ1-4, with a possible D match to TRBD1 (6 bases). V was pared by 6 bases and J by 7 bases, with 15 bases between. Germline V gives CDR1 MNHNY, CDR2 SVGAGI (reference sequence). The CDR3 loop spans 14 amino acids.

This rearrangement joins TRBV19 to TRBJ2-5, with D possibly being TRBD1 (5 bases). The germline gives CDR1 LNHDA, CDR2 SQIVND (reference sequence). The CDR3 covers 13 residues. With 6 bases removed from V and 3 bases from J, the gap between germline ends came to 11 bases. The CDR3 loop is CASSPADKETQYF. CDR3 nucleotide sequence: TGTGCCAGTAGCCCCGCGGACAAAGAGACCCAGTACTTC.